These 14 T cell receptor beta chains share one sample of origin, sequenced in a study of cytomegalovirus exposure and HLA in healthy donors. Primers for the PCR totalled 60 Vbeta and 13 Jbeta. TCRdb's copy holds only in-frame clones and misses some; the assay was immunoSEQ multiplex PCR. The sample has 100,000 or so clones; approximately 80% are singletons. The sequencing input was PBMCs. Receptors originate from a woman in her thirties or forties in good health and CMV-seropositive.

This chain links TRBV6-1 with TRBJ1-4, with a tentative D call TRBD1 (6 bases). This CDR3 contains 14 residues. Trimming shortened V by 5 bases and J by 4 bases, and 11 bases separated the two germline ends. Germline V CDR1 and CDR2: MNHNS, SASEGT. The CDR3 DNA follows: TGTGCCAGCAGTTATCAGGGGTTTAATGAAAAACTGTTTTTT. Translation gives CASSYQGFNEKLFF.

V gene TRBV11-1 combines with J gene TRBJ2-1; D might be TRBD2 (5 bases). There are 16 residues in the CDR3. CDR1 is SGHAT, CDR2 FQDESV, per germline (reference sequence). V shed 6 bases and J shed 6 bases, with 21 bases lying between them. The CDR3 DNA is TGTGCCAGCAGGCCAAAGGCGGGCAAGATCGGCAATGAGCAGTTCTTC. As protein: CASRPKAGKIGNEQFF.

This sequence joins TRBV28 and TRBJ2-3; the D gene is possibly TRBD2 (6 bases). V dropped 10 bases and J dropped 1 base, with 18 bases sitting between them. Germline CDR1 is MDHEN and CDR2 is SYDVKM. The CDR3 covers 15 residues. CDR3 in amino acids: CATENGEVGTDTQYF. CDR3 bases: TGTGCCACCGAGAACGGGGAGGTGGGCACAGATACGCAGTATTTT.

The chain carries TRBV25-1 and TRBJ1-1, with TRBD1 as a possible D gene (5 bases). Trimming left V 2 bases short and J 3 bases short, with 16 bases between. The CDR3 has 16 amino acids. The germline V gene encodes CDR1 MGHDK and CDR2 SYGVNS. CDR3 residues: CASSERSGLHDTEAFF. CDR3 sequence (DNA): TGTGCCAGCAGTGAACGGTCGGGACTTCATGACACTGAAGCTTTCTTT.

The rearrangement joins TRBV6-4 to TRBJ2-5, with 9 bases identical to TRBD1. With 10 bases clipped from V and 2 bases from J, the junction kept 8 bases outside the gene matches. This CDR3 is built from 14 residues. Germline lookup yields CDR1 MRHNA and CDR2 SNTAGT. The CDR3 DNA follows: TGTGCCACCCGGGACAGGGTTAAACAAGAGACCCAGTACTTC. This codes for CATRDRVKQETQYF.

The gene calls are TRBV2 and TRBJ2-1; TRBD1 is a possible D gene (6 bases). The CDR3 length is 14 residues. CDR1 is SNHLY, CDR2 FYNNEI, per germline. Trimming took 3 bases from V and 0 from J, leaving 6 bases between them. The CDR3 reads CASSEDSSYNEQFF. CDR3 DNA sequence: TGTGCCAGCAGTGAGGACAGCTCCTACAATGAGCAGTTCTTC.

The rearrangement uses TRBV6-1 and TRBJ1-2; TRBD1 matches 10 bases. The V gene end was trimmed by 6 bases and the J gene end by 6 bases; junction bases not matched to a gene: 4. The CDR3 runs to 13 residues. In germline, CDR1 is MNHNS, CDR2 SASEGT. The CDR3 coding sequence is TGTGCCAGCAGGGTCGGACAGGGGGATGGCTACACCTTC. Translating gives CASRVGQGDGYTF.

This clone occurred a few times. The CDR3: CASTSGTASYEQYF. The CDR3 nucleotides read TGTGCCAGCACCTCCGGGACAGCTTCCTACGAGCAGTACTTC. J is TRBJ2-7 and V is TRBV6-1; TRBD1 matches at 7 bases. In germline, CDR1 is MNHNS, CDR2 SASEGT. The junction had 7 bases not matched to a gene; V was cut back by 7 bases and J by 1 base. The CDR3 is 14 amino acids.

This clone was seen a few times. The chain joins TRBV18 to TRBJ1-1, with 8 positions matching TRBD1. Trimming cost V 3 bases and J 2 bases; bases outside gene matches: 5. CDR3 size: 15 residues. Germline V gene data show CDR1 as KGHSH and CDR2 as LQKENI. The CDR3 here is CASSPSDRVNTEAFF. CDR3 nucleotide sequence: TGTGCCAGCTCACCGTCGGACAGGGTTAACACTGAAGCTTTCTTT.

Comment on this clone: One junction end does not reproduce the germline sequence, and a read error may be involved. This sequence joins TRBV4-2 and TRBJ1-2, with D unclear. This CDR3 has 11 residues. Looked up from germline, CDR1 is LGHNA and CDR2 is YNFKEQ. The CDR3 DNA reads TGTGCCAGCAGCCAAGGCGCCGGGTCCGTCTTC. Translation gives CASSQGAGSVF.

The chain employs TRBV6-6 and TRBJ2-1; 11 bases are shared with TRBD1. The CDR3 sequence is 15 residues long. Trimming took 2 bases from V and 7 from J; bases not matched to a gene: 4. The germline CDR1 and CDR2 sequences are MNHNY and SVGAGI (reference sequence). Written as DNA, the CDR3 is TGTGCCAGCAGTTACCCAGGACAGGGGGCAAATGAGCAGTTCTTC. Encoded protein: CASSYPGQGANEQFF.

To note about this clone: Other nucleotide sequences in the sample specify the same CDR3. The chain joins TRBV18 to TRBJ1-2; 8 nucleotides align to TRBD1. V shed 0 bases, J shed 6 bases, and the junction held 3 bases outside the gene matches. Germline values: CDR1 KGHSH, CDR2 LQKENI. This CDR3 is 14 amino acids long. The CDR3 sequence: CASSPPGQGDGYTF. CDR3 coding DNA: TGTGCCAGCTCACCACCAGGACAGGGTGATGGCTACACCTTC.

The CDR3 here is CASSYRTGGGEQYF. CDR3 DNA sequence: TGTGCCAGCAGTTACCGGACAGGGGGAGGCGAGCAGTACTTC. The rearrangement links TRBV21-1 to TRBJ2-7; no DNA check was done on the table's D call, TRBD1. TRBV21-1 is a listed pseudogene. The CDR3 sequence is 14 residues long.

CDR3 amino acids: CASSLVLAGELFF. CDR3 nucleotide sequence: TGCGCCAGCAGCTTGGTACTGGCCGGGGAGCTGTTTTTT. This chain joins TRBV5-1 and TRBJ2-2; unclear D gene. The CDR3 is 13 residues long. Between the trimmed V and J ends, which lost 0 bases and 6 bases, there was a span of 6 bases. Germline assignment: CDR1 SGHRS and CDR2 YFSETQ. Supplemented by reference TRBV5-1 and TRBJ2-2, the full variable domain reads KAGVTQTPRYLIKTRGQQVTLSCSPISGHRSVSWYQQTPGQGLQFLFEYFSETQRNKGNFPGRFSGRQFSNSRSEMNVSTLELGDSALYLCASSLVLAGELFFGEGSRLTVL.